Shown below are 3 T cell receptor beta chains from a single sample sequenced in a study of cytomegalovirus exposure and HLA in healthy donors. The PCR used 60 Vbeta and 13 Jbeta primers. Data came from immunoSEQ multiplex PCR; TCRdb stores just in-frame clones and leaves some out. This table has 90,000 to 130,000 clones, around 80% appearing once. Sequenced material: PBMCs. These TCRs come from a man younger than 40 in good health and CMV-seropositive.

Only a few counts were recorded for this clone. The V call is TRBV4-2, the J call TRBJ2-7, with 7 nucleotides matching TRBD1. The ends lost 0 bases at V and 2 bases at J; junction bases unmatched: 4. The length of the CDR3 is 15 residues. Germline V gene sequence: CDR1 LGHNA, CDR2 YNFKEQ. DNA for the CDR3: TGTGCCAGCAGCCAAGAAGGTGACAGGGCCTACGAGCAGTACTTC. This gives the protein CASSQEGDRAYEQYF.

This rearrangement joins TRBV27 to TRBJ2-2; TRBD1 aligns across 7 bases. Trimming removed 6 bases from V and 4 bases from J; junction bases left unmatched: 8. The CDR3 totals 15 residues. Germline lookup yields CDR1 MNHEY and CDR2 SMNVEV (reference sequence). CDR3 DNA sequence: TGTGCCAGCAGCACCCGGGACAGAGGCACCGGGGAGCTGTTTTTT. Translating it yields CASSTRDRGTGELFF.

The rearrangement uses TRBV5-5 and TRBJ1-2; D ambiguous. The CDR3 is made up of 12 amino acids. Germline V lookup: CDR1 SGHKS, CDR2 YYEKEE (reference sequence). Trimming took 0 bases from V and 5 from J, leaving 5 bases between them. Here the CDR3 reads CASSLAGYGYTF. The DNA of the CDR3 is TGTGCCAGCAGCTTGGCGGGGTATGGCTACACCTTC.